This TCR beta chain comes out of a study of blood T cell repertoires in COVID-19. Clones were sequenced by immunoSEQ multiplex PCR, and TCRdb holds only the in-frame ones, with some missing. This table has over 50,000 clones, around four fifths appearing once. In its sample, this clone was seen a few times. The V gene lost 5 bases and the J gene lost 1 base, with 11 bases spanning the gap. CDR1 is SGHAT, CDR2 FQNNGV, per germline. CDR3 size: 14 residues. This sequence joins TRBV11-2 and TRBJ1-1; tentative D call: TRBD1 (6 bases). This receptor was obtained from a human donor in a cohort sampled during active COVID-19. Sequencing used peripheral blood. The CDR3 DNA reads TGTGCCAGCAGCCCGGGACAAACGAACACTGAAGCTTTCTTT. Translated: CASSPGQTNTEAFF.